One and the same sample provided the 28 T cell receptor beta chains below, sequenced in a study of cytomegalovirus exposure and HLA in healthy donors. The PCR ran on 60 Vbeta and 13 Jbeta primers. The method was immunoSEQ multiplex PCR; TCRdb's version includes in-frame clones alone and lacks a portion of them. The profile shows about 130,000 clones, 80% of them singletons. Specimen: PBMCs. The origin of the receptors is a man aged 25 to 45 in good health.

V is TRBV7-8 and J is TRBJ1-4; weak D call: TRBD1 (5 bases). Germline V gene sequence: CDR1 SGHVS, CDR2 FQNEAQ. V lost 5 bases to trimming and J lost 5 bases, with 18 bases between them. This CDR3 region has 16 residues. The CDR3 DNA reads as TGTGCCAGCAGCCCCAGGTTTGGGGCTCAGAATGAAAAACTGTTTTTT. Translating gives CASSPRFGAQNEKLFF.

About this clone: Other DNA sequences in the same sample also yield this CDR3. The rearrangement uses TRBV18 and TRBJ1-2; TRBD1 agrees at 10 bases. The junction had 5 bases not matched to a gene; V was cut back by 2 bases and J by 5 bases. Germline lookup yields CDR1 KGHSH and CDR2 LQKENI. The CDR3 runs 15 residues. For the CDR3, the DNA is TGTGCCAGCTCACCAACTCGGGACAGGGGTTATGGCTACACCTTC. It yields the protein CASSPTRDRGYGYTF.

The chain links TRBV18 to TRBJ2-1; D may be TRBD2 (5 bases). Germline CDR1 reads KGHSH; CDR2 reads LQKENI. The V and J ends lost 1 base and 1 base respectively, with 11 bases between them. The CDR3 consists of 16 residues. CDR3 residues: CASSPRGLVSYNEQFF. As DNA, the CDR3 is TGTGCCAGCTCACCACGCGGGCTAGTATCCTACAATGAGCAGTTCTTC. The complete variable domain, with remaining parts taken from reference TRBV18 and TRBJ2-1, reads NAGVMQNPRHLVRRRGQEARLRCSPMKGHSHVYWYRQLPEEGLKFMVYLQKENIIDESGMPKERFSAEFPKEGPSILRIQQVVRGDSAAYFCASSPRGLVSYNEQFFGPGTRLTVL.

This clone appeared a few times. The chain links TRBV10-3 to TRBJ2-5; perhaps TRBD2 as D (6 bases). The CDR3 consists of 13 residues. V was trimmed by 6 bases and J by 1 base, leaving 9 bases between them. Germline V gene sequence: CDR1 ENHRY, CDR2 SYGVKD. The CDR3 reads CAIRPAGQETQYF. For the CDR3, the DNA is TGTGCCATCAGGCCAGCGGGCCAAGAGACCCAGTACTTC.

The chain combines TRBV7-9 with TRBJ2-3, with a tentative D call TRBD2 (6 bases). Trimming shortened V by 4 bases and J by 4 bases, and 12 bases separated the two germline ends. Germline CDR1 SEHNR, CDR2 FQNEAQ (reference sequence). The CDR3 runs 14 residues. In DNA, the CDR3 is TGTGCCAGCAGCTCCGCGGGGATATCAGATACGCAGTATTTT. Its protein product is CASSSAGISDTQYF.

A word on this clone: A read error may produce the germline difference seen at one junction end. The same CDR3 can be traced to other DNA sequences in this sample. The chain uses TRBV2 and TRBJ1-1; D unresolved. The germline CDR1 and CDR2 sequences are SNHLY and FYNNEI. The CDR3 is made up of 16 amino acids. The CDR3 nucleotides read TGTGCCAGCAGTGAAGGGGCCGGGGTGGTACTAAGAGGAGCTTTTTTT. Its protein is CASSEGAGVVLRGAFF.

This chain uses TRBV28 with TRBJ1-2; TRBD1 aligns across 9 bases. The CDR3 consists of 13 residues. V gave up 7 bases and J gave up 5 bases; unmatched junction bases: 5. CDR1 is MDHEN, CDR2 SYDVKM, per germline. The CDR3 region has the DNA TGTGCCAGCAAGACCGGGACAGGGTATGGCTACACCTTC. This gives the protein CASKTGTGYGYTF.

This clone came up a few times. The J gene is TRBJ2-7, the V gene TRBV6-4, with TRBD2 as a possible D gene (6 bases). This CDR3 is built from 14 residues. V was shortened by 5 bases and J by 4 bases, with 15 bases between the two germline ends. Germline assignment: CDR1 MRHNA and CDR2 SNTAGT. In DNA form, the CDR3 reads TGTGCCAGCAGTCCGCGGGAAGCCGGATACGAGCAGTACTTC. Amino acid sequence: CASSPREAGYEQYF.

The chain recombines TRBV11-1 with TRBJ2-7; TRBD2 matches 8 bases. J was trimmed by 2 bases and V by 5 bases; bases with no gene match: 14. Germline-derived CDR1 and CDR2 are SGHAT and FQDESV (reference sequence). There are 17 residues in the CDR3. The CDR3, as DNA: TGTGCCAGCAGCCCGCCTGGGGTACTAGCGGCTACCTACGAGCAGTACTTC. This codes for CASSPPGVLAATYEQYF.

This clone came up a few times. The chain recombines TRBV6-1 with TRBJ1-5; 9 positions agree with TRBD1. V was clipped by 4 bases and J by 6 bases; unmatched bases: 10. The CDR3 is made up of 16 amino acids. CDR1 MNHNS and CDR2 SASEGT come from the germline V gene. The CDR3 here is CASSGRTGALAQPQHF. CDR3 nucleotides: TGTGCCAGCAGTGGCCGGACAGGGGCCCTTGCTCAGCCCCAGCATTTT.

This chain joins TRBV30 and TRBJ1-4; D might be TRBD1 (5 bases). Trimming took 4 bases from V and 8 from J, leaving 14 bases between them. The CDR3 runs to 13 residues. CDR1 is GTSNPN, CDR2 SVGIG, per germline (reference sequence). The CDR3 DNA sequence: TGTGCCTGGATGAGGCAGGGCGGCGAAAAACTGTTTTTT. Protein sequence: CAWMRQGGEKLFF.

CDR3 region: CASSLYLGPGGVEKLFF. CDR3 in DNA: TGTGCCAGCAGCTTGTATCTGGGTCCGGGGGGGGTGGAAAAACTGTTTTTT. The chain employs TRBV5-4 and TRBJ1-4; maybe TRBD1 (5 bases). Per the germline V gene, CDR1 is SGHNT and CDR2 is YYREEE (reference sequence). Trimming took off 1 base at V and 8 bases at J, with 21 bases between the two ends. The length of the CDR3 is 17 residues.

The chain is built from TRBV30 and TRBJ1-3, with TRBD1 matching over 7 bases. Germline V gives CDR1 GTSNPN, CDR2 SVGIG (reference sequence). This CDR3 is built from 15 residues. With 5 bases clipped from V and 2 bases from J, the junction kept 9 bases outside the gene matches. CDR3 nucleotide sequence: TGTGCCTGGTCTAGGACAGGCCTGACTGGAAACACCATATATTTT. This gives the protein CAWSRTGLTGNTIYF. Filled out from reference TRBV30 and TRBJ1-3, the complete variable domain reads SQTIHQWPATLVQPVGSPLSLECTVEGTSNPNLYWYRQAAGRGLQLLFYSVGIGQISSEVPQNLSASRPQDRQFILSSKKLLLSDSGFYLCAWSRTGLTGNTIYFGEGSWLTVV.

V usage is TRBV4-1 and J usage is TRBJ2-1; a weak D match, TRBD2 (7 bases). This CDR3 is 16 amino acids long. The germline V gene has CDR1 MGHRA and CDR2 YSYEKL. Between the trimmed V and J ends, which lost 3 bases and 5 bases, there was a span of 17 bases. The CDR3 here is CASSHVWGGQDNEQFF. The CDR3 region has the DNA TGCGCCAGCAGCCATGTGTGGGGGGGGCAGGACAATGAGCAGTTCTTC.

Here the CDR3 DNA reads TGTGCCAGCAGAATACAGTCTAACTATGGCTACACCTTC. The encoded protein is CASRIQSNYGYTF. The genes are TRBV28 and TRBJ1-2; no clear D. Germline CDR1 reads MDHEN; CDR2 reads SYDVKM. With 6 bases removed from V and 0 bases from J, the gap between germline ends came to 8 bases. The CDR3 runs 13 residues.

The J gene is TRBJ1-1, the V gene TRBV27, with 7 bases lining up with TRBD1. The CDR3 runs to 14 residues. Unmatched junction bases numbered 8, after V lost 6 bases and J lost 4 bases. Per germline, CDR1 MNHEY and CDR2 SMNVEV (reference sequence). CDR3 in DNA: TGTGCCAGCAGCTTACAACCAGGGGGCACTGAAGCTTTCTTT. Translation: CASSLQPGGTEAFF.

In this sample, this clone turned up a few times. The chain couples TRBV7-9 to TRBJ2-7, with D unclear. V gave up 0 bases and J gave up 3 bases, with 6 bases separating them. The CDR3 extends over 13 amino acids. Looked up from germline, CDR1 is SEHNR and CDR2 is FQNEAQ (reference sequence). CDR3 DNA: TGTGCCAGCAGCTTAGCGCTACGCTACGAGCAGTACTTC. Its translation: CASSLALRYEQYF.

The rearrangement uses TRBV28 and TRBJ1-3; D may be TRBD1 (6 bases). The CDR3 covers 15 residues. V lost 5 bases, J lost 2 bases, and 13 bases lay in between. Per germline, CDR1 MDHEN and CDR2 SYDVKM. In DNA, the CDR3 is TGTGCCAGCAGTAGGGGGATCGGCGCTGGAAACACCATATATTTT. Translating it yields CASSRGIGAGNTIYF.

The rearrangement joins TRBV7-2 to TRBJ2-1; perhaps TRBD2 as D (5 bases). The CDR3 runs 13 residues. V lost 11 bases and J 8 bases, leaving 19 bases between the germline ends. Germline CDR1 and CDR2: SGHTA and FQGNSA. CDR3: CAPLGKRSHEQFF. CDR3 coding DNA: TGTGCCCCCCTCGGGAAGCGGAGCCATGAGCAGTTCTTC. The full variable domain, with the rest looked up from reference TRBV7-2 and TRBJ2-1, is GAGVSQSPSNKVTEKGKDVELRCDPISGHTALYWYRQSLGQGLEFLIYFQGNSAPDKSGLPSDRFSAERTGGSVSTLTIQRTQQEDSAVYLCAPLGKRSHEQFFGPGTRLTVL.

This clone appeared once. The genes are TRBV7-8 and TRBJ2-7, with a possible D match to TRBD2 (7 bases). Germline V CDR1 and CDR2: SGHVS, FQNEAQ. There are 15 residues in the CDR3. V shed 5 bases and J shed 0 bases, with 14 bases lying between them. CDR3 nucleotide sequence: TGTGCCAGCAGCCCCACCCGGGGGGCCTCCTACGAGCAGTACTTC. Protein product: CASSPTRGASYEQYF. Based on the CDR3 plus reference TRBV7-8 and TRBJ2-7, the full variable domain is GAGVSQSPRYKVAKRGQDVALRCDPISGHVSLFWYQQALGQGPEFLTYFQNEAQLDKSGLPSDRFFAERPEGSVSTLKIQRTQQEDSAVYLCASSPTRGASYEQYFGPGTRLTVT.

This clone was observed a few times. The junction departs from germline at one end; a sequencing error may be responsible. The CDR3 DNA sequence: TGCGCCAGCAGCTCCAGGGATGGATCCTATCATTCACCCCTCCACTTT. It yields the protein CASSSRDGSYHSPLHF. The genes are TRBV5-1 and TRBJ1-6; perhaps TRBD1 as D (5 bases). Germline V gives CDR1 SGHRS, CDR2 YFSETQ. The CDR3 is 16 amino acids. Drawing the rest from reference TRBV5-1 and TRBJ1-6, the complete variable domain is KAGVTQTPRYLIKTRGQQVTLSCSPISGHRSVSWYQQTPGQGLQFLFEYFSETQRNKGNFPGRFSGRQFSNSRSEMNVSTLELGDSALYLCASSSRDGSYHSPLHFGNGTRLTVT.

The chain combines TRBV18 with TRBJ2-5, with D possibly matching TRBD1 (5 bases). Germline lookup yields CDR1 KGHSH and CDR2 LQKENI. There are 14 residues in the CDR3. The V and J ends lost 1 base and 5 bases respectively, with 11 bases between them. In DNA form, the CDR3 reads TGTGCCAGCTCACCACTGGAGCAGGGTGAGACCCAGTACTTC. This codes for CASSPLEQGETQYF. Looking up the rest from reference TRBV18 and TRBJ2-5 gives the full variable domain: NAGVMQNPRHLVRRRGQEARLRCSPMKGHSHVYWYRQLPEEGLKFMVYLQKENIIDESGMPKERFSAEFPKEGPSILRIQQVVRGDSAAYFCASSPLEQGETQYFGPGTRLLVL.

The CDR3 DNA reads TGTGCCAGCAGCTTGGGGAAGGGACAAGCAGCCTACGAGCAGTACTTC. This encodes CASSLGKGQAAYEQYF. The chain joins TRBV5-6 to TRBJ2-7; D possibly corresponds to TRBD1 (6 bases). Germline loops: CDR1 SGHDT, CDR2 YYEEEE. The CDR3 is 16 amino acids. V was pared by 0 bases and J by 2 bases, with 15 bases between. Full variable domain (rest looked up from reference TRBV5-6 and TRBJ2-7): DAGVTQSPTHLIKTRGQQVTLRCSPKSGHDTVSWYQQALGQGPQFIFQYYEEEERQRGNFPDRFSGHQFPNYSSELNVNALLLGDSALYLCASSLGKGQAAYEQYFGPGTRLTVT.

A single count supports this clone. This chain connects TRBV28 to TRBJ2-1; 7 bases match TRBD2. The germline V gene encodes CDR1 MDHEN and CDR2 SYDVKM. After removal of 5 bases from V and 0 bases from J, the junction contained 7 bases not matched to a gene. This CDR3 has 16 amino acids. Here the CDR3 DNA reads TGTGCCAGCAGTACCGCTAGCGGTAGCTCCTACAATGAGCAGTTCTTC. The encoded protein is CASSTASGSSYNEQFF.

This clone occurred a few times. V is TRBV11-3 and J is TRBJ2-7; D may be TRBD2 (6 bases). Germline V lookup: CDR1 SGHNT, CDR2 YENEEA. V was clipped by 5 bases and J by 2 bases, with 13 bases between them. The CDR3 is 14 residues long. In nucleotides, the CDR3 is TGTGCCAGCAGCGTACGGGGGTTAGCCTACGAGCAGTACTTC. It specifies CASSVRGLAYEQYF.

The count of this clone is one. The chain recombines TRBV10-2 with TRBJ2-1; 9 positions match TRBD2. The CDR3 has 14 residues. Germline CDR1 WSHSY, CDR2 SAAADI. V lost 10 bases, J lost 4 bases, and 8 bases stayed unmatched. This chain's CDR3 is CATVSGGIYNEQFF. The CDR3 DNA follows: TGCGCCACTGTTAGCGGGGGAATATACAATGAGCAGTTCTTC.

The rearrangement uses TRBV11-3 and TRBJ2-2; TRBD2 agrees at 7 bases. The V gene's germline CDR1 is SGHNT and CDR2 YENEEA. With 3 bases clipped from V and 5 bases from J, the junction kept 9 bases outside the gene matches. CDR3 length: 16 amino acids. As DNA, the CDR3 is TGTGCCAGCAGCTTGGGTGGGAGGGCCCCGACCGGGGAGCTGTTTTTT. Its translation is CASSLGGRAPTGELFF.

The chain carries TRBV30 and TRBJ1-2; 9 nucleotides match TRBD1. With 1 base clipped from V and 8 bases from J, the junction kept 5 bases outside the gene matches. The CDR3 is 13 residues long. Germline V gene lookup returns CDR1 GTSNPN and CDR2 SVGIG (reference sequence). The CDR3 DNA is TGTGCCTGGAGTGGGACAGGGGTCGGGGGCTACACCTTC. It translates to CAWSGTGVGGYTF.